Shown below are 26 T cell receptor beta chains from a single sample sequenced in a study of spatial heterogeneity in lung cancer. Time point: sample taken at primary tumor resection. The authors sequenced whole RNA from tumor, nontumor lung or frozen PBMC without sorting. TCRdb recomputed calls from the 5' RACE reads with MiXCR, one row per CDR3 protein. The profile shows more than 9,500 distinct CDR3 sequences, 6.2% of them singletons. The specimen comprised normal lung tissue next to the tumor, sampled at surgery. These receptors were taken from a male donor with early-stage non-small cell lung cancer.

This clonotype has at least ten counts. A library made for alpha chains picked up this beta chain off target, so its size means little. CDR3 amino acids: CASSLVSVNTGELFF. CDR3 bases: TGTGCCAGCAGCCTCGTCTCGGTCAACACCGGGGAGCTGTTTTTT. The V and J genes are TRBV7-6 and TRBJ2-2; D unresolved. This CDR3 comprises 15 residues. The germline V gene encodes CDR1 SGHVS and CDR2 FNYEAQ. V shed 5 bases and J shed 2 bases, with 12 bases lying between them.

This clonotype was seen at least ten times. The library was built for alpha chains, so this beta chain is an off-target read and its size means little. The chain couples TRBV20-1 to TRBJ2-1; TRBD2 matches 8 bases. This CDR3 spans 11 amino acids. CDR1 is DFQATT and CDR2 is SNEGSKA in the germline V gene (reference sequence). Losses at the gene ends were 0 bases for V and 15 bases for J; bases not matched to a gene: 4. The CDR3, as DNA: TGCAGTGCTAGAGACGGGACTAGTTCGTTCTTC. Translating gives CSARDGTSSFF.

There are many counts of this clonotype. In a library made to pick up alpha chains, this beta chain is a stray read with a size that means little. The J gene is TRBJ2-3, the V gene TRBV5-6; D gene ambiguous. The CDR3 runs to 13 residues. CDR1 SGHDT and CDR2 YYEEEE come from the germline V gene. The ends were cut back, 0 bases at V and 6 bases at J, with 8 bases in the middle. The CDR3 sequence is CASSLGLGDTQYF. For the CDR3, the DNA is TGTGCCAGCAGCTTGGGGCTAGGTGATACGCAGTATTTT.

This clonotype was observed many times. This beta chain was picked up by a library intended for alpha chains and is off target, so its count carries little meaning. The chain uses TRBV6-2 or TRBV6-3 and TRBJ2-3, with D maybe TRBD1 (5 bases). V dropped 11 bases and J dropped 0 bases, with 12 bases sitting between them. The CDR3 is 13 amino acids. From germline, CDR1 is MNHEY and CDR2 SVGEGT. CDR3 nucleotides: TGTGCCGCTCGGACAACCAGCACAGATACGCAGTATTTT. This gives the protein CAARTTSTDTQYF.

This clonotype was found many times. This beta chain is a stray sequence in a library constructed for alpha chains; its clone size is not meaningful. The rearrangement uses TRBV6-5 and TRBJ2-7; D is perhaps TRBD2 (6 bases). The CDR3 length is 16 residues. Trimming removed 0 bases from V and 3 bases from J, with 15 bases in between. Germline-derived CDR1 and CDR2 are MNHEY and SVGAGI. Here the CDR3 reads CASSYSGTSLYYEQYF. The CDR3 DNA reads TGTGCCAGCAGTTACTCGGGGACTTCCCTCTACTACGAGCAGTACTTC.

This clonotype is classed as medium-sized. In a library made to pick up alpha chains, this beta chain is a stray read with a size that means little. V is TRBV20-1 and J is TRBJ1-1; D might be TRBD1 (5 bases). This CDR3 has 13 residues. With 3 bases removed from V and 2 bases from J, the gap between germline ends came to 10 bases. Germline loops: CDR1 DFQATT, CDR2 SNEGSKA (reference sequence). DNA of the CDR3: TGCAGTGCTAGCATACAGGTTAACACTGAAGCTTTCTTT. Translating gives CSASIQVNTEAFF.

This clonotype was picked up a small number of times. The library was prepared for alpha chains; this beta chain is a stray read, so its frequency means little. The chain joins TRBV5-1 to TRBJ2-4; 9 nucleotides agree with TRBD1. V lost 3 bases to trimming and J lost 8 bases; unmatched junction nucleotides: 9. The CDR3 loop spans 15 amino acids. CDR1 and CDR2 from the germline V gene are SGHRS and YFSETQ. The CDR3: CASSSRQGGRDIQYF. The CDR3 bases are TGCGCCAGCAGCTCAAGACAGGGGGGTAGAGACATTCAGTACTTC.

This clonotype is termed medium-sized. Because this beta chain is a stray read in a library intended to capture alpha chains, its abundance should not be given much weight. The genes are TRBV5-4 and TRBJ2-3; D remains ambiguous. Germline V gene sequence: CDR1 SGHNT, CDR2 YYREEE (reference sequence). This CDR3 comprises 12 residues. V shed 1 base and J shed 0 bases, with 0 bases lying between them. In DNA, the CDR3 is TGTGCCAGCAGCTTGAGCACAGATACGCAGTATTTT. Translated, it gives CASSLSTDTQYF.

The sample holds many counts of this clonotype. Found in a library prepared for alpha chains, this beta chain is an off-target read, and its abundance has little meaning. The chain uses TRBV10-3 and TRBJ2-7, with D maybe TRBD1 (6 bases). Germline loops: CDR1 ENHRY, CDR2 SYGVKD. This CDR3 spans 13 amino acids. The V gene lost 6 bases and the J gene lost 0 bases, with 9 bases spanning the gap. The CDR3 loop reads CAIRWDNSYEQYF. In DNA form, the CDR3 reads TGTGCCATCAGGTGGGACAACTCCTACGAGCAGTACTTC.

In this sample, this clonotype turned up many times. As an off-target read in a library built for alpha chains, this beta chain has a frequency of little significance. The chain combines TRBV30 with TRBJ2-1; D remains ambiguous. The CDR3 spans 15 residues. V lost 0 bases and J 2 bases, leaving 11 bases between the germline ends. Germline V gene lookup returns CDR1 GTSNPN and CDR2 SVGIG (reference sequence). CDR3 amino acids: CAWSVLGEPYNEQFF. The CDR3 DNA follows: TGTGCCTGGAGTGTACTCGGAGAACCCTACAATGAGCAGTTCTTC.

Concerning this clonotype: The library was built for alpha chains, so this beta chain is an off-target read and its size means little. The chain carries TRBV7-2 and TRBJ2-1; 7 bases are shared with TRBD1. The length of the CDR3 is 12 residues. Germline V gene data show CDR1 as SGHTA and CDR2 as FQGNSA. V lost 5 bases and J lost 8; bases outside the gene matches: 3. The CDR3 spells CASSKTGYEQFF. In nucleotides, the CDR3 is TGTGCCAGCAGCAAGACAGGGTATGAGCAGTTCTTC.

In its sample, this clonotype was seen many times. This beta chain is an unintended read in a library built for alpha chains; its size means little. The V gene is TRBV10-2, the J gene TRBJ2-2; 8 bases agree with TRBD2. CDR3 length: 14 residues. J lost 2 bases, V lost 6 bases, and 2 bases had no gene match. Germline values: CDR1 WSHSY, CDR2 SAAADI. Here the CDR3 reads CASRGTRNTGELFF. The DNA of the CDR3 is TGCGCCAGCAGGGGGACTAGAAACACCGGGGAGCTGTTTTTT.

This clonotype was detected a few times. This beta chain represents an off-target read in a library built for alpha chains; its size is of limited meaning. V and J are TRBV5-1 and TRBJ2-3; 7 bases match TRBD1. The germline V gene encodes CDR1 SGHRS and CDR2 YFSETQ. The CDR3 runs to 18 residues. Losses at the gene ends were 4 bases for V and 4 bases for J; bases not matched to a gene: 18. CDR3: CASSHRGGGPEGPDTQYF. For the CDR3, the DNA is TGCGCCAGCAGCCACCGAGGGGGCGGACCTGAGGGCCCAGATACGCAGTATTTT.

Note on this clonotype: With the library built for alpha chains, this beta chain is off target and its frequency is not meaningful. V and J are TRBV19 and TRBJ2-6, with no clear D. Trimming left V 7 bases short and J 0 bases short, with 4 bases between. This CDR3 is built from 13 residues. Germline V gene data show CDR1 as LNHDA and CDR2 as SQIVND (reference sequence). CDR3 sequence: CASTVSGANVLTF. As DNA, the CDR3 is TGTGCCAGTACCGTCTCTGGGGCCAACGTCCTGACTTTC.

In its sample, this clonotype was seen many times. This beta chain is a stray read from a library made for alpha chains; its abundance is not meaningful. The chain employs TRBV20-1 and TRBJ1-1; D call uncertain. Germline assignment: CDR1 DFQATT and CDR2 SNEGSKA (reference sequence). Trimming took off 0 bases at V and 7 bases at J, with 9 bases between the two ends. The CDR3 is 12 amino acids. For the CDR3, the DNA is TGCAGTGCTAGAGATCCCAGCGGTGAAGCTTTCTTT. Its translation: CSARDPSGEAFF.

This clonotype occurred a few times. Because this beta chain is a stray read in a library intended to capture alpha chains, its abundance should not be given much weight. The rearrangement joins TRBV6-5 to TRBJ2-1; 10 nucleotides agree with TRBD2. The CDR3 length is 19 residues. Losses at the gene ends were 2 bases for V and 7 bases for J; bases not matched to a gene: 17. Germline CDR1 reads MNHEY; CDR2 reads SVGAGI. This CDR3 is CASSYGFLSPGLAMNEQFF. In DNA, the CDR3 is TGTGCCAGCAGTTACGGCTTTTTATCACCGGGACTAGCGATGAATGAGCAGTTCTTC.

The sample holds a few counts of this clonotype. With the library built for alpha chains, this beta chain is off target and its frequency is not meaningful. The chain joins TRBV7-2 to TRBJ2-1; D unresolved. Per the germline V gene, CDR1 is SGHTA and CDR2 is FQGNSA. There are 15 residues in the CDR3. The ends were cut back, 3 bases at V and 0 bases at J, with 9 bases in the middle. CDR3 bases: TGTGCCAGCAGCTTGGTAGGTGACTCCTACAATGAGCAGTTCTTC. The encoded protein is CASSLVGDSYNEQFF.

This clonotype has at least ten counts. Because this beta chain is a stray read in a library intended to capture alpha chains, its abundance should not be given much weight. The V call is TRBV6-5, the J call TRBJ2-4; D ambiguous. The CDR3 loop spans 11 amino acids. Between the trimmed V and J ends, which lost 7 bases and 0 bases, there was a span of 1 base. The V gene's germline CDR1 is MNHEY and CDR2 SVGAGI. The CDR3 loop is CASIAKNIQYF. CDR3 nucleotides: TGTGCCAGCATAGCCAAAAACATTCAGTACTTC.

This clonotype was counted at least ten times. This beta chain turned up in a library designed for alpha chains; as an off-target read, its abundance says little. The rearrangement links TRBV27 to TRBJ2-7; D gene uncertain. Germline-derived CDR1 and CDR2 are MNHEY and SMNVEV (reference sequence). The V gene lost 8 bases and the J gene lost 1 base, with 9 bases spanning the gap. The CDR3 consists of 12 residues. CDR3 nucleotides: TGTGCCAGCCGGTCCTTATCCTACGAGCAGTACTTC. Protein sequence: CASRSLSYEQYF.

The table lists this clonotype with many counts. A library made for alpha chains picked up this beta chain off target, so its size means little. The CDR3 is CSARGTFSYEQYF. CDR3 DNA: TGCAGTGCTAGAGGGACATTCTCCTACGAGCAGTACTTC. The rearrangement links TRBV20-1 to TRBJ2-7; a weak D match, TRBD1 (5 bases). Germline CDR1 reads DFQATT; CDR2 reads SNEGSKA (reference sequence). This CDR3 region has 13 residues. Trimming left V 1 base short and J 0 bases short, with 7 bases between.

This clonotype was seen repeatedly, ten times or more. This beta chain lies outside the target of a library built for alpha chains; its clone size means little. The chain combines TRBV7-9 with TRBJ2-1; 8 nucleotides line up with TRBD2. The CDR3 has 16 residues. J was trimmed by 0 bases and V by 4 bases; bases with no gene match: 5. The germline CDR1 and CDR2 sequences are SEHNR and FQNEAQ (reference sequence). In DNA form, the CDR3 reads TGTGCCAGCAGCTCCCTACTAGCGGTCTCCTACAATGAGCAGTTCTTC. It specifies CASSSLLAVSYNEQFF.

This clonotype has ten or more counts. As an off-target read in a library built for alpha chains, this beta chain has a frequency of little significance. The V call is TRBV2, the J call TRBJ2-6; 9 positions match TRBD1. Germline CDR1 and CDR2: SNHLY and FYNNEI. V lost 6 bases to trimming and J lost 0 bases; unmatched junction nucleotides: 9. There are 18 residues in the CDR3. The CDR3 nucleotides are TGTGCCAGCAGATCCGGACAGGGGAAAGGCTCTGGGGCCAACGTCCTGACTTTC. This sequence encodes CASRSGQGKGSGANVLTF.

This clonotype is deemed medium-sized. A library prepared for alpha chains yielded this beta chain as an off-target read; its size is of little meaning. The chain has TRBV6-5 and TRBJ1-1, with D tentatively TRBD1 (6 bases). This CDR3 is 18 amino acids long. CDR1 and CDR2 from the germline V gene are MNHEY and SVGAGI. Trimming cost V 6 bases and J 1 base, with 24 bases left between them. CDR3 sequence: CASSRNPGQVAPNTEAFF. The CDR3 coding sequence is TGTGCCAGCAGCCGAAATCCGGGACAAGTAGCTCCGAACACTGAAGCTTTCTTT.

By sample fraction, this clonotype is medium-sized (0.01 to 0.1%). This beta chain appears as a stray read in a library generated for alpha chains; its size is not informative. The chain links TRBV7-2 to TRBJ1-5, with D possibly matching TRBD1 (5 bases). Trimming took off 2 bases at V and 6 bases at J, with 8 bases between the two ends. This CDR3 comprises 13 residues. The germline V gene encodes CDR1 SGHTA and CDR2 FQGNSA. Written as DNA, the CDR3 is TGTGCCAGCAGCTTAAGTGGGGCTCAGCCCCAGCATTTT. Translation gives CASSLSGAQPQHF.

In regard to this clonotype: Because the library targeted alpha chains, this beta chain is an off-target read whose size means little. The chain has TRBV12-3 or TRBV12-4 and TRBJ2-2; tentatively, D is TRBD2 (6 bases). This CDR3 has 15 amino acids. V was shortened by 7 bases and J by 7 bases, with 19 bases between the two germline ends. For the CDR3, the DNA is TGTGCCAGCACCCCCCAGGAGGTCGGGGGCGGGGAGCTGTTTTTT. It codes for CASTPQEVGGGELFF.

Many counts were recorded for this clonotype. Since the library was made to target alpha chains, this beta chain is a stray read and its abundance is not meaningful. V gene TRBV7-9 combines with J gene TRBJ2-1; D is unresolved. Trimming took off 2 bases at V and 0 bases at J, with 11 bases between the two ends. The CDR3 totals 16 residues. CDR1 and CDR2 (germline): SEHNR, FQNEAQ (reference sequence). In DNA form, the CDR3 reads TGTGCCAGCAGCTTATTTAGCCTGAGCTCCTACAATGAGCAGTTCTTC. It codes for CASSLFSLSSYNEQFF.